This T cell receptor (beta chain) is from a study of Graves' ophthalmopathy and Graves' hyperthyroidism. The germline V gene has CDR1 LNHNV and CDR2 YYDKDF (reference sequence). Trimming pared 1 base from V and 1 base from J, leaving 8 bases between. CDR3 size: 14 residues. There are a few counts of this clonotype. RNA served as the template for amplifying TCR beta CDR3 regions. After a first-round RT-PCR with HTBI primers, a second-round multiplex PCR was run. One entry per CDR3 protein, called by TCRdb with MiXCR from the multiplex PCR reads. Of fewer than 650,000 distinct CDR3 sequences detected, 22% appear once; the ten largest clones hold more than 5.5%.

The chain has TRBV15 and TRBJ2-7, with D possibly matching TRBD1 (6 bases). Sample: peripheral blood. This clonotype originated in a woman aged 18-29 years with stable Graves' hyperthyroidism. Some clones in this sample may be carry-over from other donors' samples. For the CDR3, the DNA is TGTGCCACCAGCAGAGGCAGGGGATCCTACGAGCAGTACTTC. This gives the protein CATSRGRGSYEQYF.